This T cell receptor (beta chain) was found in a study of blood T cell repertoires in COVID-19. Germline CDR1 and CDR2: PRHDT and FYEKMQ (reference sequence). The CDR3 is made up of 18 amino acids. V lost 4 bases to trimming and J lost 0 bases; unmatched junction nucleotides: 9. Original processing methods: How many nucleated cells were present was estimated from reference gene primer amplification. Here immunoSEQ multiplex PCR was the method, and the copy in TCRdb shows in-frame clones only, minus some. V and J calls plus clone size are reproduced from that table; the DNA served to infer D and trimming. Of approximately 300,000 clones listed, about 85% are singletons.

This rearrangement joins TRBV13 to TRBJ2-1, with TRBD2 matching over 10 bases. Material: peripheral blood. The source is a woman aged 45-65 years with active or convalescent COVID-19. CDR3 DNA sequence: TGTGCCAGCAGCTACCGACTAGCGGGCACCTACTCCTACAATGAGCAGTTCTTC. Protein sequence: CASSYRLAGTYSYNEQFF.